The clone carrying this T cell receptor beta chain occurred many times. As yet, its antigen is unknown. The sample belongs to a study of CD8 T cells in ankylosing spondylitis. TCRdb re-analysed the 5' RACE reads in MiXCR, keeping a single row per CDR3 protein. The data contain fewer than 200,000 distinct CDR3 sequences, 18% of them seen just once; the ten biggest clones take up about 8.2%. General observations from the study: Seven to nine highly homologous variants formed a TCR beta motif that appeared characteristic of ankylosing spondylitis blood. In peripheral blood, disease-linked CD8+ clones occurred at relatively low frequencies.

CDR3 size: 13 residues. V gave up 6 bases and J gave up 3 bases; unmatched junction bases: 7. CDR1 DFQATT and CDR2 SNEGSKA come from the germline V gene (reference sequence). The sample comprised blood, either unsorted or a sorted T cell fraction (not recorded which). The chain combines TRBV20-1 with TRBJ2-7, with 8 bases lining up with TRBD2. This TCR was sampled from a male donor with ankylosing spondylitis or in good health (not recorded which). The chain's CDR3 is CSAKSGSFYEQYF. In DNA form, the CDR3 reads TGCAGTGCAAAAAGCGGGAGTTTCTACGAGCAGTACTTC.